What follows are 23 T cell receptor beta chains derived from one specimen sequenced in a study of blood T cell repertoires in COVID-19. Measured with immunoSEQ multiplex PCR; TCRdb has only the in-frame clones, and not every one. The sample includes 150,000 to 250,000 clones, 65% to 90% of them seen just once. The material sequenced was PBMCs or T cells enriched from blood (not recorded which). These receptors were obtained from a man between 40 and 49 years old who had recovered from COVID-19.

The gene calls are TRBV7-8 and TRBJ2-2; 7 bases fit TRBD2. Trimming removed 5 bases from V and 0 bases from J; junction bases left unmatched: 12. CDR3 length: 18 residues. The germline V gene encodes CDR1 SGHVS and CDR2 FQNEAQ. The CDR3 DNA follows: TGTGCCAGCAGCCCGCGGGGGTTGGACTTCGCGAACACCGGGGAGCTGTTTTTT. This codes for CASSPRGLDFANTGELFF.

The chain has TRBV2 and TRBJ1-3; no reliable D call. V lost 5 bases to trimming and J lost 8 bases, with 10 bases between them. Germline CDR1 reads SNHLY; CDR2 reads FYNNEI. The CDR3 has 12 amino acids. This CDR3 is CASSKNRDTIYF. As DNA, the CDR3 is TGTGCCAGCAGTAAAAACAGAGACACCATATATTTT.

CDR3 protein: CATSGSGIGEKLFF. In DNA form, the CDR3 reads TGTGCCACCAGTGGGTCAGGGATTGGAGAAAAACTGTTTTTT. V gene TRBV24-1 combines with J gene TRBJ1-4, with D possibly matching TRBD1 (5 bases). Germline loops: CDR1 KGHDR, CDR2 SFDVKD. The CDR3 length is 14 residues. The V end was cut by 5 bases, the J end by 8 bases, with 14 bases between.

The gene calls are TRBV19 and TRBJ1-1; D not certain. The CDR3 is 13 residues long. The V and J ends lost 2 bases and 3 bases respectively, with 7 bases between them. Germline CDR1 reads LNHDA; CDR2 reads SQIVND (reference sequence). CDR3 DNA: TGTGCCAGTAGTATAACAGCCTACACTGAAGCTTTCTTT. Translating gives CASSITAYTEAFF.

The V call is TRBV19, the J call TRBJ1-1; 7 bases map to TRBD1. This CDR3 is 14 amino acids long. Germline-derived CDR1 and CDR2 are LNHDA and SQIVND (reference sequence). The V gene end was trimmed by 8 bases and the J gene end by 1 base; junction bases not matched to a gene: 7. The CDR3: CASGRDSPNTEAFF. The CDR3 coding sequence is TGTGCCAGTGGCCGGGACAGCCCGAACACTGAAGCTTTCTTT.

J is TRBJ2-2 and V is TRBV28; 10 bases align to TRBD1. The germline V gene encodes CDR1 MDHEN and CDR2 SYDVKM. V shed 5 bases, J shed 5 bases, and the junction held 8 bases outside the gene matches. The CDR3 covers 16 residues. The CDR3 coding sequence is TGTGCCAGCAGTCTCCCAGACAGGGGGCGAACCGGGGAGCTGTTTTTT. Protein product: CASSLPDRGRTGELFF.

The chain combines TRBV7-9 with TRBJ1-1; D is unclear. Germline CDR1 is SEHNR and CDR2 is FQNEAQ (reference sequence). This CDR3 spans 14 amino acids. The V and J ends lost 2 bases and 6 bases respectively, with 13 bases between them. CDR3 in amino acids: CASSLQVLNAEAFF. In DNA form, the CDR3 reads TGTGCCAGCAGCTTACAGGTCCTTAACGCTGAAGCTTTCTTT. The full variable domain, in which reference TRBV7-9 and TRBJ1-1 provide the parts outside the CDR3, is DTGVSQNPRHKITKRGQNVTFRCDPISEHNRLYWYRQTLGQGPEFLTYFQNEAQLEKSRLLSDRFSAERPKGSFSTLEIQRTEQGDSAMYLCASSLQVLNAEAFFGQGTRLTVV.

The rearrangement links TRBV3-1 (or the pseudogene TRBV3-2) to TRBJ2-7; TRBD1 agrees at 7 bases. The CDR3 is made up of 16 amino acids. V was clipped by 7 bases and J by 2 bases; unmatched bases: 14. From germline, CDR1 is LGHDT and CDR2 YNNKEL (reference sequence). This CDR3 reads CASTIAARDRAYEQYV. The DNA for the CDR3 is TGTGCCAGCACGATCGCGGCCCGGGACAGAGCCTACGAGCAGTACGTC.

CDR3 region: CASSPSRGGTATEAFF. For the CDR3, the DNA is TGTGCCAGCAGCCCCTCCAGGGGCGGCACGGCCACTGAAGCTTTCTTT. The chain employs TRBV3-1 (or the pseudogene TRBV3-2) and TRBJ1-1; D possibly corresponds to TRBD1 (6 bases). Trimming left V 4 bases short and J 4 bases short, with 19 bases between. The CDR3 contains 16 residues. Germline V gives CDR1 LGHDT, CDR2 YNNKEL (reference sequence).

The gene calls are TRBV24-1 and TRBJ2-3, with 7 bases aligning to TRBD2. This CDR3 has 15 amino acids. The junction had 8 bases not matched to a gene; V was cut back by 7 bases and J by 2 bases. Germline lookup yields CDR1 KGHDR and CDR2 SFDVKD. CDR3 amino acids: CATSATSAITDTQYF. In nucleotides, the CDR3 is TGTGCCACCAGCGCTACTAGCGCAATCACAGATACGCAGTATTTT.

This chain connects TRBV28 to TRBJ1-6; D uncertain. CDR3 size: 15 residues. Germline CDR1 is MDHEN and CDR2 is SYDVKM. Trimming removed 7 bases from V and 9 bases from J, with 19 bases in between. CDR3 loop: CASNPSGERGSPLHF. The CDR3 DNA follows: TGTGCCAGCAACCCCAGCGGGGAACGGGGTTCACCCCTCCACTTT.

This rearrangement joins TRBV7-2 to TRBJ1-2; 9 bases are shared with TRBD1. The ends lost 5 bases at V and 8 bases at J; junction bases unmatched: 6. The CDR3 loop spans 13 amino acids. Germline V gives CDR1 SGHTA, CDR2 FQGNSA. CDR3 sequence: CASSPQGAGGYTF. The DNA of the CDR3 is TGTGCCAGCAGCCCACAGGGGGCAGGCGGCTACACCTTC.

This sequence joins TRBV10-1 and TRBJ2-3; TRBD1 aligns across 7 bases. Germline V gene sequence: CDR1 WNHNN, CDR2 SYGVQD (reference sequence). The V segment lost 5 bases and the J segment 2 bases; nucleotides outside the gene matches: 4. The length of the CDR3 is 14 residues. CDR3: CASSLDRTTDTQYF. The CDR3, as DNA: TGCGCCAGCAGTCTGGACAGGACCACAGATACGCAGTATTTT.

J is TRBJ2-5 and V is TRBV5-1; 7 bases align to TRBD1. The CDR3 sequence is 15 residues long. V shed 3 bases and J 5 bases; nucleotides not matched to a gene: 10. Germline V gives CDR1 SGHRS, CDR2 YFSETQ. The chain's CDR3 is CASSSRGGLGETQYF. CDR3 nucleotides: TGCGCCAGCAGCTCAAGAGGGGGCCTGGGGGAGACCCAGTACTTC. Filled out from reference TRBV5-1 and TRBJ2-5, the complete variable domain reads KAGVTQTPRYLIKTRGQQVTLSCSPISGHRSVSWYQQTPGQGLQFLFEYFSETQRNKGNFPGRFSGRQFSNSRSEMNVSTLELGDSALYLCASSSRGGLGETQYFGPGTRLLVL.

This clone was seen only a few times. This chain links TRBV6-6 with TRBJ2-1; 13 bases are a match to TRBD2. V lost 6 bases, J lost 0 bases, and 14 bases stayed unmatched. The CDR3 spans 20 residues. From germline, CDR1 is MNHNY and CDR2 SVGAGI (reference sequence). CDR3 nucleotide sequence: TGTGCCAGCAGCCCAGGACTAGCGGGAGTAAATTGGGCCTCCTACAATGAGCAGTTCTTC. This encodes CASSPGLAGVNWASYNEQFF.

The chain links TRBV28 to TRBJ1-1; TRBD1 matches at 7 bases. This CDR3 is built from 15 residues. Germline CDR1 MDHEN, CDR2 SYDVKM. The ends lost 6 bases at V and 0 bases at J; junction bases unmatched: 7. CDR3 in amino acids: CASSPPGTVNTEAFF. Here the CDR3 DNA reads TGTGCCAGCAGCCCCCCTGGGACAGTGAACACTGAAGCTTTCTTT.

The gene calls are TRBV28 and TRBJ2-5; 10 bases fit TRBD2. V shed 6 bases and J 2 bases; nucleotides not matched to a gene: 15. Germline V gene data show CDR1 as MDHEN and CDR2 as SYDVKM. The CDR3 runs to 18 residues. The CDR3 loop is CASSNRLAGPSRQETQYF. The CDR3 DNA sequence: TGTGCCAGCAGCAATCGACTAGCGGGCCCCTCTAGGCAAGAGACCCAGTACTTC. Full variable domain (rest looked up from reference TRBV28 and TRBJ2-5): DVKVTQSSRYLVKRTGEKVFLECVQDMDHENMFWYRQDPGLGLRLIYFSYDVKMKEKGDIPEGYSVSREKKERFSLILESASTNQTSMYLCASSNRLAGPSRQETQYFGPGTRLLVL.

In this sample, this clone turned up a few times. The V call is TRBV7-2, the J call TRBJ1-2; possibly TRBD1 for D (6 bases). Trimming removed 5 bases at V and 7 bases at J, with 11 bases between. The CDR3 contains 12 residues. Germline CDR1 is SGHTA and CDR2 is FQGNSA. The CDR3 nucleotides are TGTGCCAGCAGCCCAGAAGGGGGTGGCTACACCTTC. Encoded protein: CASSPEGGGYTF.

The V gene is TRBV5-1, the J gene TRBJ1-1; D gene ambiguous. CDR1 and CDR2 from the germline V gene are SGHRS and YFSETQ. The CDR3 is 17 amino acids. V lost 6 bases, J lost 0 bases, and 21 bases lay in between. The chain's CDR3 is CASTSGSNLGLNTEAFF. CDR3 nucleotide sequence: TGCGCCAGCACCTCCGGGAGCAATCTAGGCTTGAACACTGAAGCTTTCTTT.

The rearrangement joins TRBV7-2 to TRBJ2-7; the match to TRBD2 covers 10 bases. The CDR3 spans 13 residues. CDR1 and CDR2 from the germline V gene are SGHTA and FQGNSA. V gave up 2 bases and J gave up 6 bases; unmatched junction bases: 1. Here the CDR3 reads CASSLLAGAEQYV. The CDR3 region has the DNA TGTGCCAGCAGCTTACTAGCGGGAGCCGAGCAGTACGTC.

The chain couples TRBV4-2 to TRBJ2-1; 8 bases line up with TRBD2. The CDR3 is 16 amino acids. CDR1 is LGHNA and CDR2 is YNFKEQ in the germline V gene. After removal of 3 bases from V and 6 bases from J, the junction contained 10 bases not matched to a gene. For the CDR3, the DNA is TGTGCCAGCAGCCAGGCGGGGCTAGCGGGTCGCAATGAGCAGTTCTTC. This translates into CASSQAGLAGRNEQFF.

The table lists this clone with a few counts. The V and J genes are TRBV4-1 and TRBJ2-3, with TRBD2 matching 10 bases. There are 19 residues in the CDR3. CDR1 is MGHRA and CDR2 is YSYEKL in the germline V gene. With V trimmed by 0 bases and J by 5 bases, 14 bases remained unmatched. The CDR3 loop is CASSQDSSGRAFRGDTQYF. Written as DNA, the CDR3 is TGCGCCAGCAGCCAAGATTCAAGCGGGAGGGCCTTCAGGGGAGATACGCAGTATTTT.

This chain links TRBV6-6 with TRBJ1-1; 8 bases are a match to TRBD1. The V and J ends lost 7 bases and 10 bases, in that order; junction bases with no gene match: 8. This CDR3 region has 12 residues. Germline V gives CDR1 MNHNY, CDR2 SVGAGI (reference sequence). The CDR3 sequence: CASTRQGMGAFF. The CDR3, as DNA: TGTGCCAGCACCAGACAGGGGATGGGAGCTTTCTTT.